Listed here is a single T cell receptor (beta chain). In the original analysis: Nucleated cell counts were estimated from reference gene primer amplification. Produced via immunoSEQ multiplex PCR; TCRdb's table is partial and in-frame only. The DNA gave D and trimming, while V, J and clone size come from that table. The top ten hold 22% of the sample, which has approximately 53,000 clones, roughly 90% seen once. The data were taken from a study of blood T cell repertoires in COVID-19. Across the study: The United States, Italy and Spain provided the acute and convalescent COVID-19 samples. T cells, B-cell-depleted T cells, or PBMCs supplied cDNA or gDNA.

Trimming at V came to 4 bases and at J to 0 bases, leaving 6 bases not matched to a gene. Germline values: CDR1 SNHLY, CDR2 FYNNEI. The CDR3 has 16 residues. A Seattle source enrolled patients during active infection and followed them longitudinally. The sequence derives from an elderly woman with COVID-19, enrolled during active disease. Sequencing was carried out using peripheral blood. This sequence joins TRBV2 and TRBJ1-3, with 7 bases fitting TRBD1. The CDR3 nucleotides read TGTGCCAGCAGTGTTTCAGGGGGTGCCTCTGGAAACACCATATATTTT. This translates into CASSVSGGASGNTIYF.